This TCR beta chain is drawn from a study of T cells in Graves' hyperthyroidism and ophthalmopathy. Criteria for exclusion of patients were uncontrolled infection, other autoimmune disease, pregnancy or lactation. Notes on the study in general: Ophthalmopathy was identified by the model a median around 6 months ahead of onset.

About this clonotype: As yet, its antigen is unknown.

The V end was cut by 1 base, the J end by 5 bases, with 11 bases between. This CDR3 comprises 14 residues. Germline V lookup: CDR1 SGHVS, CDR2 FQNEAQ. TCR beta CDR3 region amplification was performed from RNA transcripts. With the HTBI primer set, the TCR CDR3 went through a first round of RT-PCR. One entry per CDR3 protein, called by TCRdb with MiXCR from the multiplex PCR reads. The table has almost 350,000 distinct CDR3 sequences, 15% to 20% seen once. This receptor was identified in a woman aged 40 to 50 with Graves' ophthalmopathy. Specimen: blood. The chain is built from TRBV7-8 and TRBJ2-5; D possibly matches TRBD1 or TRBD2 (5 bases each). CDR3 sequence (DNA): TGTGCCAGCAGCTTAGATGGGGGAACGGAGACCCAGTACTTC. It yields the protein CASSLDGGTETQYF.